The clone carrying this TCR beta chain was picked up a small number of times. Its antigen is unknown. This sample stems from a study of blood T cells in healthy people across ages. Study-level points and caveats: Diversity of TCR beta per million T cells declined in a roughly linear way with age.

Between the trimmed V and J ends, which lost 7 bases and 0 bases, there was a span of 23 bases. Germline V lookup: CDR1 MDHEN, CDR2 SYDVKM. There are 18 residues in the CDR3. Combining a sample-barcoded 5' primer with a J-beta primer mix, a second PCR ran for roughly 7 to 12 cycles. One entry per CDR3 protein results from TCRdb running MiXCR on the 5' RACE reads. The repertoire consists of more than 650,000 distinct CDR3 sequences, with 22% occurring once and the leading ten covering 20% to 25%. This TCR came from an older man in good health. The sample consisted of blood. This sequence joins TRBV28 and TRBJ2-3, with D perhaps being TRBD1 or TRBD2 (5 bases each). The CDR3 sequence: CASTEGRRSLFSTDTQYF. CDR3 in DNA: TGTGCCAGCACCGAGGGGCGCAGGAGTCTTTTTAGCACAGATACGCAGTATTTT.